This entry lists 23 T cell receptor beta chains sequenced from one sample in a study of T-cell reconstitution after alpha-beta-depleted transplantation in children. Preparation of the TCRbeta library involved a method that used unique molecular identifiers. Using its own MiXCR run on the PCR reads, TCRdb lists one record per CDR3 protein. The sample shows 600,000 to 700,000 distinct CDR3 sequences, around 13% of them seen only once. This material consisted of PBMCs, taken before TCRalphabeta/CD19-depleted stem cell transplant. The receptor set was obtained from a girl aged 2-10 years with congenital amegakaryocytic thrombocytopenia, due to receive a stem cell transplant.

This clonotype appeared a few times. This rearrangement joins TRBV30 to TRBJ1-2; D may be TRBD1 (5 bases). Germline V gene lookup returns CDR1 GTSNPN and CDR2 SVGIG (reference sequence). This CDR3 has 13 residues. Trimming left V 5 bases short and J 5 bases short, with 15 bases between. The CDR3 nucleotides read TGTGCCTGGTGGGGGTCCCCCGGATATGGCTACACCTTC. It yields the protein CAWWGSPGYGYTF.

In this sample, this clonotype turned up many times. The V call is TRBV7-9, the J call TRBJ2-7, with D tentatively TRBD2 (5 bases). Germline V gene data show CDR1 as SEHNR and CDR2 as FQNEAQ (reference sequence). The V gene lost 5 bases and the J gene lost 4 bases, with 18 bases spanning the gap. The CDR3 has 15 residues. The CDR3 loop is CASSPGLLPEYEQYF. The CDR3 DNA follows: TGTGCCAGCAGCCCCGGACTTTTGCCTGAATACGAGCAGTACTTC.

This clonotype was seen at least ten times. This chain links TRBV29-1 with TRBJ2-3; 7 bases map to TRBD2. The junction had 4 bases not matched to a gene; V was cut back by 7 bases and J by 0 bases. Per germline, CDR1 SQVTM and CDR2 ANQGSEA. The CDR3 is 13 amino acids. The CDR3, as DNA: TGCAGCGAAAGCGGGGATAGCACAGATACGCAGTATTTT. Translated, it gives CSESGDSTDTQYF.

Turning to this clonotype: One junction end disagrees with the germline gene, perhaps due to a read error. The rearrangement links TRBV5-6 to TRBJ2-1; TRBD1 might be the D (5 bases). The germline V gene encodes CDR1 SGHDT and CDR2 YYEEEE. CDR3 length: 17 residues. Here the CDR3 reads CASSLGPTRASYIEQFF. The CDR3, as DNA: TGTGCCAGCAGCTTGGGTCCCACCAGGGCCTCCTACATTGAGCAGTTCTTC.

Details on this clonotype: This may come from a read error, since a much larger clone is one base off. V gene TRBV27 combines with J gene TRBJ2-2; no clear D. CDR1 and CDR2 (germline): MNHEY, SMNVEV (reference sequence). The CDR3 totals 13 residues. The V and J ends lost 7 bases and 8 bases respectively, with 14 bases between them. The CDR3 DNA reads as TGTGCCAGCAATTCTCGCCCGTTAGGGGAGCTGTTTTTT. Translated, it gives CASNSRPLGELFF.

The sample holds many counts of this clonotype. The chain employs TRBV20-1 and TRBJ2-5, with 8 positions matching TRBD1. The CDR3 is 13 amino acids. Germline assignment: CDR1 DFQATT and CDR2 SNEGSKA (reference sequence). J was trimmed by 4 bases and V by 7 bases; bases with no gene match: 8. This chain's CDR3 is CSVSDRVGETQYF. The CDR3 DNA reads TGCAGTGTTTCGGACAGGGTAGGAGAGACCCAGTACTTC.

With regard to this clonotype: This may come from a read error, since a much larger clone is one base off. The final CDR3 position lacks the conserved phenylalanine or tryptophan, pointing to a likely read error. CDR3 in DNA: TGTGCCAGCAGCTTGCTGGGACCTAGCACAGATACGCAGTATTGT. Protein: CASSLLGPSTDTQYC. The gene calls are TRBV5-6 and TRBJ2-3; D possibly matches TRBD1 or TRBD2 (5 bases each). The CDR3 runs 15 residues. V was shortened by 1 base and J by 0 bases, with 9 bases between the two germline ends. The germline V gene encodes CDR1 SGHDT and CDR2 YYEEEE.

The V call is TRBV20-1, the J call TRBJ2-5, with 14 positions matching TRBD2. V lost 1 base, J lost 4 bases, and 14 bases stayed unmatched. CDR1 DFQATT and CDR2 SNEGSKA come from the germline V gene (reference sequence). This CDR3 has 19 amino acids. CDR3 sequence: CSARGPGTSGSTRGETQYF. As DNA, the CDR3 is TGCAGTGCTAGAGGCCCTGGGACTAGCGGGAGTACTAGGGGAGAGACCCAGTACTTC.

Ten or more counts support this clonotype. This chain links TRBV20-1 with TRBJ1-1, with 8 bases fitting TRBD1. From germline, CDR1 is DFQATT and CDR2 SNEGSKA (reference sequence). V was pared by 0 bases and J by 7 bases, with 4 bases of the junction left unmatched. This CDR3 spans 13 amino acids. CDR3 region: CSARDGTGNEAFF. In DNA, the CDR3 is TGCAGTGCTAGAGACGGGACAGGTAATGAAGCTTTCTTT.

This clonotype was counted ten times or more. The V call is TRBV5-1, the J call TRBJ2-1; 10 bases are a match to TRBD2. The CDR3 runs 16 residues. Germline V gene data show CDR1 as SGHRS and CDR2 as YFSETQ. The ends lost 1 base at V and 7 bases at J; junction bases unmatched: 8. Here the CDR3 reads CASSLRASGSYNEQFF. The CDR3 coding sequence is TGCGCCAGCAGCTTGAGGGCTAGCGGGAGTTATAATGAGCAGTTCTTC.

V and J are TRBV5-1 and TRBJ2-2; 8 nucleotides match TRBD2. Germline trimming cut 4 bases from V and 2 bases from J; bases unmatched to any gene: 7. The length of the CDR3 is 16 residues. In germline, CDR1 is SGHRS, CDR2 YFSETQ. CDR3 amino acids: CASSRIAGKNTGELFF. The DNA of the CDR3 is TGCGCCAGCAGCAGGATAGCGGGAAAAAACACCGGGGAGCTGTTTTTT.

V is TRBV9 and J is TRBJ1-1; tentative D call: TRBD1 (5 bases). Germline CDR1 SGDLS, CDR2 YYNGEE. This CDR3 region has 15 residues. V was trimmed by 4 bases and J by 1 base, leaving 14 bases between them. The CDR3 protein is CASSPDGGRNTEAFF. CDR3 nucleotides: TGTGCCAGCAGCCCCGATGGGGGAAGGAACACTGAAGCTTTCTTT.

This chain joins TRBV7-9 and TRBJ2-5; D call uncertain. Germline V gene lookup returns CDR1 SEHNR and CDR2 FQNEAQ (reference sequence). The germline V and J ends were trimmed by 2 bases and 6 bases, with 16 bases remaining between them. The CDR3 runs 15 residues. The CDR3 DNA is TGTGCCAGCAGCTTAAATCTCCAGCGCCTCCAGACCCAGTACTTC. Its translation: CASSLNLQRLQTQYF.

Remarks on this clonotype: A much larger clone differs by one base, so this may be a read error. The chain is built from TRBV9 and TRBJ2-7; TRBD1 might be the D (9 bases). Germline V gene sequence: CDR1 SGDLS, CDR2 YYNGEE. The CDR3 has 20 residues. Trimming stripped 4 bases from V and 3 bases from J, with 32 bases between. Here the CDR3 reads CASSPSGTGLTIGRGYEQYF. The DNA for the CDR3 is TGTGCCAGCAGCCCCTCCGGGACAGGGCTAACTATCGGGAGGGGCTACGAGCAGTACTTC.

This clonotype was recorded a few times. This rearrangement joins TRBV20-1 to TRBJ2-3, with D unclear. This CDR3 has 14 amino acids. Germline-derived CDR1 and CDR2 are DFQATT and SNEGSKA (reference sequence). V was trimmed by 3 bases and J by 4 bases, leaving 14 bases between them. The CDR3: CSASKLGSADTQYF. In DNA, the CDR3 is TGCAGTGCTAGTAAACTCGGATCCGCAGATACGCAGTATTTT.

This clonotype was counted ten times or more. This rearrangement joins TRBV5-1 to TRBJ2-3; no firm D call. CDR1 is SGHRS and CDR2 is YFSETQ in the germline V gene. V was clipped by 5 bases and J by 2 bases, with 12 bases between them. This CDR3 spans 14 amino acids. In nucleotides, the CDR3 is TGCGCCAGCAGTTATGCCTACGACACAGATACGCAGTATTTT. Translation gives CASSYAYDTDTQYF.

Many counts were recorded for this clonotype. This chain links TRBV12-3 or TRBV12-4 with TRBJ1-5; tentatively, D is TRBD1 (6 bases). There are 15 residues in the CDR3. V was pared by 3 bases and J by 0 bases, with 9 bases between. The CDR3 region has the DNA TGTGCCAGCAGTTTCGGACAGTATAGCAATCAGCCCCAGCATTTT. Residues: CASSFGQYSNQPQHF.

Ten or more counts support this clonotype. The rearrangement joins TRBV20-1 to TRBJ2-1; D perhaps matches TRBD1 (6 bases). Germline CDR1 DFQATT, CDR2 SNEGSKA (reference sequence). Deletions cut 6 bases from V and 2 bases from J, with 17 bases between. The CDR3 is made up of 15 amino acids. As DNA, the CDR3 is TGCAGTGCAACGGACAGCAACCTTACCTACAATGAGCAGTTCTTC. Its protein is CSATDSNLTYNEQFF.

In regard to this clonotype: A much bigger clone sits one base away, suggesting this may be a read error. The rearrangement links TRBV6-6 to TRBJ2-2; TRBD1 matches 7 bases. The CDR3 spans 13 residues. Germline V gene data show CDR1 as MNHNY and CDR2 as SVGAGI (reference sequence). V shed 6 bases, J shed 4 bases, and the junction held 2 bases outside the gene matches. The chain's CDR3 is CASRRDSTGELFF. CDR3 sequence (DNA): TGTGCCAGCAGACGGGACAGCACCGGGGAGCTGTTTTTT.

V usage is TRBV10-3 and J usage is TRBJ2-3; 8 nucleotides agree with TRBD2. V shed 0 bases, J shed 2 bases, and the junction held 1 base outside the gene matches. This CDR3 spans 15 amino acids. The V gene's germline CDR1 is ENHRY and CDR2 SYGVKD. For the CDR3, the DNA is TGTGCCATCAGTGAGTCGCGGGGGGACACAGATACGCAGTATTTT. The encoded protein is CAISESRGDTDTQYF.

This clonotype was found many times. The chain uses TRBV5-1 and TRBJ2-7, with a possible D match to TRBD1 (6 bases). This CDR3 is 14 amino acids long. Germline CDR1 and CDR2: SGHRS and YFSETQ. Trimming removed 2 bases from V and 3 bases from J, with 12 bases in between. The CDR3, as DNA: TGCGCCAGCAGCTTAGCACAGGGAGTCTACGAGCAGTACTTC. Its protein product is CASSLAQGVYEQYF.

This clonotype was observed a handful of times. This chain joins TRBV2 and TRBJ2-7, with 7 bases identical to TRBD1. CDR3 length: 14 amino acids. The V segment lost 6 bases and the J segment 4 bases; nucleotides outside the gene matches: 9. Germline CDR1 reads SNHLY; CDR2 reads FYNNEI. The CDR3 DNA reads TGTGCCAGCAGCTTGGGACAGATTAAATACGAGCAGTACTTC. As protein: CASSLGQIKYEQYF.

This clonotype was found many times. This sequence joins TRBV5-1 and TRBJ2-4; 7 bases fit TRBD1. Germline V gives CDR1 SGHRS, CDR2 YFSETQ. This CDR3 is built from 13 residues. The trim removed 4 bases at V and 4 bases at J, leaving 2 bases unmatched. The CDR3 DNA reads TGCGCCAGCAGCCCGGGACAGAAAAACATTCAGTACTTC. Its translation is CASSPGQKNIQYF.